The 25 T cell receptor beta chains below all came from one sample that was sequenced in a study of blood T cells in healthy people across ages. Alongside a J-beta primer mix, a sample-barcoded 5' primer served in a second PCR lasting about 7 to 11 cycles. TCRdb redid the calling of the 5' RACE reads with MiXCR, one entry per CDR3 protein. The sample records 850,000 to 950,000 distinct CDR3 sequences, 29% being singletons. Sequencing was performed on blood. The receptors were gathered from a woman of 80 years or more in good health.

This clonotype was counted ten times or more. CDR3 coding DNA: TGTGCCAGCACCAGCGGGGGCCTCAGAGAGACCCAGTACTTC. Translating it yields CASTSGGLRETQYF. The rearrangement joins TRBV7-2 to TRBJ2-5; 8 bases are shared with TRBD2. Germline trimming cut 7 bases from V and 4 bases from J; bases unmatched to any gene: 8. CDR3 length: 14 amino acids. CDR1 is SGHTA and CDR2 is FQGNSA in the germline V gene.

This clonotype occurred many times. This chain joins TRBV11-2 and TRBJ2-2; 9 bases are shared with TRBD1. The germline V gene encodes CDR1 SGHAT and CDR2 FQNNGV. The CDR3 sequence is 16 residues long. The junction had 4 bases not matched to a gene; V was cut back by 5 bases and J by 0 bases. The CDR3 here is CASSPRQGANTGELFF. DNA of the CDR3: TGTGCCAGCAGCCCCCGACAGGGGGCGAACACCGGGGAGCTGTTTTTT.

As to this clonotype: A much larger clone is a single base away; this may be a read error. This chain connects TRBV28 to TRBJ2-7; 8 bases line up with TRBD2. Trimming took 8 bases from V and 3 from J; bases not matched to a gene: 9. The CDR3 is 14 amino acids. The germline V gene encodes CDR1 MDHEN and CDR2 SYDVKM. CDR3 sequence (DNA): TGTGCCAGCTCCCGGGAGGGAGCAAACTACGAGCAGTACTTC. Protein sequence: CASSREGANYEQYF.

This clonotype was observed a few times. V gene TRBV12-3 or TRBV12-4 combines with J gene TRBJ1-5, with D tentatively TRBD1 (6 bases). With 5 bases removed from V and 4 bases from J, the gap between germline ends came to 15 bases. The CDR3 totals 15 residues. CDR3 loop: CASSLGPGQNQPQHF. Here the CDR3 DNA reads TGTGCCAGCAGTCTAGGCCCCGGACAGAATCAGCCCCAGCATTTT.

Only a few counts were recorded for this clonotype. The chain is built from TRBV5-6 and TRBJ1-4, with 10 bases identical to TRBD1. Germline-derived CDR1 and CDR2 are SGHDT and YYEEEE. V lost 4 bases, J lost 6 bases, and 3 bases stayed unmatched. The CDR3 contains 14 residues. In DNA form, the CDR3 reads TGTGCCAGCAGCCGGGACAGGGGACATGAAAAACTGTTTTTT. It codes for CASSRDRGHEKLFF. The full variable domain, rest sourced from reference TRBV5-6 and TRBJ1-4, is DAGVTQSPTHLIKTRGQQVTLRCSPKSGHDTVSWYQQALGQGPQFIFQYYEEEERQRGNFPDRFSGHQFPNYSSELNVNALLLGDSALYLCASSRDRGHEKLFFGSGTQLSVL.

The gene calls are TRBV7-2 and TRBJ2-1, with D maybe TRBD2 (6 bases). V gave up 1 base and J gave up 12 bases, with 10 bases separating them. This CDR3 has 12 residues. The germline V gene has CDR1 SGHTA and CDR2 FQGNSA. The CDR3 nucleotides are TGTGCCAGCAGCTTAGGTCGGGAGCGGCAGTTCTTC. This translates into CASSLGRERQFF.

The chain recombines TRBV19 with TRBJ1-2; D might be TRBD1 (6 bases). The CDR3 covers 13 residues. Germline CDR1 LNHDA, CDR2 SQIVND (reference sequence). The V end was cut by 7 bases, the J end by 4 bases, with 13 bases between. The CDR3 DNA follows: TGTGCCAGTAAGCTACAGGGTAGCTATGGCTACACCTTC. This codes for CASKLQGSYGYTF.

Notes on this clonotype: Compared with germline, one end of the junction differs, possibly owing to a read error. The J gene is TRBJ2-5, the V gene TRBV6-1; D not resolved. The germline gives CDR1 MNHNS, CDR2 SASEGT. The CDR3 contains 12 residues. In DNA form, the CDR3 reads TGTGCCGGCAGTGAAGTTGCGGAGACCCAGTACTTC. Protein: CAGSEVAETQYF.

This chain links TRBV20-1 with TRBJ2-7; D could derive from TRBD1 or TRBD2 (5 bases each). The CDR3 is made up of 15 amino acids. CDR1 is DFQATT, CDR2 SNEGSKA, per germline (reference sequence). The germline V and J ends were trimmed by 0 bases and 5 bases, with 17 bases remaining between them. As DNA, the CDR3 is TGCAGTGCTAGAGAGGGACCAAGCTCCTACAACGAGCAGTACTTC. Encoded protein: CSAREGPSSYNEQYF.

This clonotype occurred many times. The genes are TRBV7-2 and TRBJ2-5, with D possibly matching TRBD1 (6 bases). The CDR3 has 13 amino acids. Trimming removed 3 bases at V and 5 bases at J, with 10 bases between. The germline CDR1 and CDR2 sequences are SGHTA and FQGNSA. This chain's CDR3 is CASSFGQWETQYF. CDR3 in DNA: TGTGCCAGCAGCTTCGGACAGTGGGAGACCCAGTACTTC.

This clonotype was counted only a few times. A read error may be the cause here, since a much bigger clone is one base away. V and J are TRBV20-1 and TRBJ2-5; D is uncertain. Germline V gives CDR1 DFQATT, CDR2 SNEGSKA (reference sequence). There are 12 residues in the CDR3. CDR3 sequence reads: CSAKVGGETQYF. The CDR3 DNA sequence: TGCAGCGCAAAGGTGGGCGGAGAGACCCAGTACTTC.

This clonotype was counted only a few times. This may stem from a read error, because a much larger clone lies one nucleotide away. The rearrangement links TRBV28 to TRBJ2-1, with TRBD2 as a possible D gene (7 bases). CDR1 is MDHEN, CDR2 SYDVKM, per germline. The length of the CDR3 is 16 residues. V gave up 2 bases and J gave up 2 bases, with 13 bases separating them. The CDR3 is CASSLGRGATYNEQFF. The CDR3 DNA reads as TGTGCCAGCAGTTTAGGACGGGGGGCTACCTACAATGAGCAGTTCTTC.

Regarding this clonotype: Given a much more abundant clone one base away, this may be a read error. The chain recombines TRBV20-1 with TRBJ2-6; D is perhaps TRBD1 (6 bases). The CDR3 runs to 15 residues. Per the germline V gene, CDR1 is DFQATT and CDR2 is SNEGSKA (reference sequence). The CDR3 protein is CSARATGLGANVPTF. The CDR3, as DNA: TGCAGTGCTAGAGCCACAGGGTTAGGGGCCAACGTCCCGACTTTC.

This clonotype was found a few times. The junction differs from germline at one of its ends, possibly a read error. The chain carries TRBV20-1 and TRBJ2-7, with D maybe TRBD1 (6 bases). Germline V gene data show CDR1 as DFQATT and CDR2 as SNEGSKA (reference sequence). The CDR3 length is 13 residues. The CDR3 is CSATTGSSYERYF. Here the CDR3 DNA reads TGCAGTGCTACCACAGGGTCATCCTACGAGCGGTACTTC.

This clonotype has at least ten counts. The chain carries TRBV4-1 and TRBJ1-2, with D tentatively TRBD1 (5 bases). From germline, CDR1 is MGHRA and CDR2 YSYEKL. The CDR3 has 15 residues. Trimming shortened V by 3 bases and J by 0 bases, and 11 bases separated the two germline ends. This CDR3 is CASSQADISNYGYTF. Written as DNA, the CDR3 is TGCGCCAGCAGCCAGGCGGACATCTCTAACTATGGCTACACCTTC.

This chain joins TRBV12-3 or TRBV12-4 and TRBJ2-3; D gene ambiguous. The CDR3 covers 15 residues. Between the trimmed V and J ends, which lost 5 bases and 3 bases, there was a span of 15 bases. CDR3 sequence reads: CASSTDRVGTDTQYF. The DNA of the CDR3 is TGTGCCAGCAGTACTGACCGGGTAGGAACAGATACGCAGTATTTT.

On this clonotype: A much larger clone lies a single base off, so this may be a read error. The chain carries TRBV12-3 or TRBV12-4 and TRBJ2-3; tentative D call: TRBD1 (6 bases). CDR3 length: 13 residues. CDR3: CASTLTRTDAQYF. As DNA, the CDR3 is TGTGCCAGCACCCTGACCAGGACAGATGCGCAGTATTTT.

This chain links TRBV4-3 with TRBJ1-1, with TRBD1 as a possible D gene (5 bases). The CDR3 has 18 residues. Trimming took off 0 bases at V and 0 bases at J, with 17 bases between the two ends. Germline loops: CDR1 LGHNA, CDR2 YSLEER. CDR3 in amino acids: CASSQDLTASSMNTEAFF. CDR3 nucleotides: TGCGCCAGCAGCCAAGACTTGACAGCTTCTTCGATGAACACTGAAGCTTTCTTT.

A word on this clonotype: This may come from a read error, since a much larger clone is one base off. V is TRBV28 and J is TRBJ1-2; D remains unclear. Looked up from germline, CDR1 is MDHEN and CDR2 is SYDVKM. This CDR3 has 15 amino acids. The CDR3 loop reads CASSLGPGRTGGYAF. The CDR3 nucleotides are TGTGCCAGCAGTTTAGGCCCGGGGAGAACTGGTGGCTACGCCTTC.

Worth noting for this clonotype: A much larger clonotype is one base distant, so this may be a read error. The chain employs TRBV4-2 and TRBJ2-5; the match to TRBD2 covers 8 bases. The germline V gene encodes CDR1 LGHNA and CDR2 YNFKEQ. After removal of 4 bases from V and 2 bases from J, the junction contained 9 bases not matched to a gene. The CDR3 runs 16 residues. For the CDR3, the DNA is TGTGCCAGCAGCCTGGAGGGGCGGGGGGAACAAGAGACCCAGTACTTC. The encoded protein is CASSLEGRGEQETQYF.

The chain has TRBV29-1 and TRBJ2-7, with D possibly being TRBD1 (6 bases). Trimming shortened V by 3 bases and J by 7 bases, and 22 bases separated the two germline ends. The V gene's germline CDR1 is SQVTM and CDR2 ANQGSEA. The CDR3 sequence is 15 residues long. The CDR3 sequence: CSVEGWQGIYNEQYF. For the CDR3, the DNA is TGCAGCGTTGAGGGGTGGCAGGGGATCTACAATGAGCAGTACTTC.

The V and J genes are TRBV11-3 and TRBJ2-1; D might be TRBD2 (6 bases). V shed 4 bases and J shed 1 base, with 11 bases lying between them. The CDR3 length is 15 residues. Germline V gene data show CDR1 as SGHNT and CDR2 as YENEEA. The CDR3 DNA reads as TGTGCCAGCAGCTGGAACGGGGGTTCCTACAATGAGCAGTTCTTC. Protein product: CASSWNGGSYNEQFF.

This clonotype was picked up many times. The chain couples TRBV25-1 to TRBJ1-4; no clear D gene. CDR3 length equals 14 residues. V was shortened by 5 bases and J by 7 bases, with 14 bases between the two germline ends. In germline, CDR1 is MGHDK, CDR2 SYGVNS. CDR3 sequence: CASSLQADAEKLFF. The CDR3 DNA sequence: TGTGCCAGCAGTCTTCAGGCAGACGCTGAAAAACTGTTTTTT.

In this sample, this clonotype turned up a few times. The CDR3 region is CAIDQGGEQFF. CDR3 nucleotide sequence: TGTGCCATCGATCAGGGCGGTGAGCAGTTCTTC. V gene TRBV10-3 combines with J gene TRBJ2-1; the D gene is possibly TRBD1 (5 bases). Trimming shortened V by 8 bases and J by 9 bases, and 11 bases separated the two germline ends. This CDR3 contains 11 residues. Germline CDR1 ENHRY, CDR2 SYGVKD.

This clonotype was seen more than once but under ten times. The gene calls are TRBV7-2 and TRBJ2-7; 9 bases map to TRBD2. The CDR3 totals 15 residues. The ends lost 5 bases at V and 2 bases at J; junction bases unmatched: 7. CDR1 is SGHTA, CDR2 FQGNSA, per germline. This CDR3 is CASSLERGAPYEQYF. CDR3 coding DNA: TGTGCCAGCAGCCTAGAGCGGGGGGCGCCCTACGAGCAGTACTTC.